Shown below are 27 T cell receptor beta chains from a single sample sequenced in a study of T cell repertoires in cytomegalovirus infection. TCRdb reprocessed the reads with MiXCR, giving one entry per CDR3 protein. The data contain around 170,000 distinct CDR3 sequences, 17% of them singletons. Sample: CD8+ T cells from PBMCs. Receptors originate from a human donor in good health (CMV status not recorded). Some clones in this sample may be carry-over from other donors' samples.

This clonotype showed up many times. V is TRBV7-9 and J is TRBJ2-1; perhaps D is TRBD1 or TRBD2 (6 bases each). Deletions cut 6 bases from V and 5 bases from J, with 17 bases between. CDR3 length: 15 amino acids. Germline loops: CDR1 SEHNR, CDR2 FQNEAQ (reference sequence). CDR3 in DNA: TGTGCCAGCAGTCCCGCCCGGGGGCGAGACAATGAGCAGTTCTTC. Amino acid sequence: CASSPARGRDNEQFF.

The chain recombines TRBV11-2 with TRBJ2-7, with D maybe TRBD2 (6 bases). This CDR3 has 16 residues. V was cut by 7 bases and J by 5 bases, with 24 bases left in between. From germline, CDR1 is SGHAT and CDR2 FQNNGV. CDR3 coding DNA: TGTGCCAGCACCGAAAGACCCGGAGGGCAGGGCGACGAGCAGTACTTC. Its translation: CASTERPGGQGDEQYF.

This clonotype turned up a few times. This chain joins TRBV7-9 and TRBJ2-1; TRBD2 aligns across 15 bases. Germline CDR1 and CDR2: SEHNR and FQNEAQ (reference sequence). The V segment lost 5 bases and the J segment 0 bases; nucleotides outside the gene matches: 5. The CDR3 runs 18 residues. DNA of the CDR3: TGTGCCAGCAGCCCACCGGGACTAGCGGGAGGCTCCTACAATGAGCAGTTCTTC. Its protein product is CASSPPGLAGGSYNEQFF. The whole variable domain, filled in from reference TRBV7-9 and TRBJ2-1, reads DTGVSQNPRHKITKRGQNVTFRCDPISEHNRLYWYRQTLGQGPEFLTYFQNEAQLEKSRLLSDRFSAERPKGSFSTLEIQRTEQGDSAMYLCASSPPGLAGGSYNEQFFGPGTRLTVL.

V and J are TRBV7-9 and TRBJ2-7; TRBD1 agrees at 9 bases. With 4 bases clipped from V and 5 bases from J, the junction kept 9 bases outside the gene matches. This CDR3 contains 15 residues. Germline V lookup: CDR1 SEHNR, CDR2 FQNEAQ (reference sequence). The CDR3 DNA reads TGTGCCAGCAGCTCTCCACAGGGGGCACTCAACGAGCAGTACTTC. Amino acid sequence: CASSSPQGALNEQYF.

Ten or more counts support this clonotype. The chain recombines TRBV28 with TRBJ1-1, with 11 nucleotides matching TRBD1. V trimming: 8 bases; J trimming: 3 bases; junction bases outside the gene matches: 14. Looked up from germline, CDR1 is MDHEN and CDR2 is SYDVKM. The CDR3 has 17 residues. CDR3 residues: CASRSPRTGGVHTEAFF. CDR3 nucleotide sequence: TGTGCCAGCCGCAGCCCCCGGACAGGGGGCGTTCACACTGAAGCTTTCTTT.

In this sample, this clonotype turned up a few times. The chain combines TRBV7-2 with TRBJ1-1; 8 bases are shared with TRBD1. The germline V gene has CDR1 SGHTA and CDR2 FQGNSA. The CDR3 length is 14 residues. The V gene end was trimmed by 5 bases and the J gene end by 4 bases; junction bases not matched to a gene: 6. The CDR3 bases are TGTGCCAGCAGCATAACAGGGGGATTCACTGAAGCTTTCTTT. It codes for CASSITGGFTEAFF.

This clonotype was counted between two and nine times. This chain links TRBV12-3 or TRBV12-4 with TRBJ1-1; tentatively, D is TRBD1 (5 bases). The V gene lost 8 bases and the J gene lost 5 bases, with 18 bases spanning the gap. The CDR3 consists of 14 residues. As DNA, the CDR3 is TGTGCCAGCCCTTGGGGGAGGGCTGGAACTGAAGCTTTCTTT. Protein sequence: CASPWGRAGTEAFF.

This chain connects TRBV15 to TRBJ1-1; possibly TRBD1 for D (5 bases). Trimming cost V 1 base and J 1 base, with 10 bases left between them. Germline V CDR1 and CDR2: LNHNV, YYDKDF (reference sequence). This CDR3 is built from 15 residues. The DNA for the CDR3 is TGTGCCACCAGCAGAGGGGTTGGGGGGAACACTGAAGCTTTCTTT. Protein: CATSRGVGGNTEAFF. Full variable domain (missing parts from reference TRBV15 and TRBJ1-1): DAMVIQNPRYQVTQFGKPVTLSCSQTLNHNVMYWYQQKSSQAPKLLFHYYDKDFNNEADTPDNFQSRRPNTSFCFLDIRSPGLGDTAMYLCATSRGVGGNTEAFFGQGTRLTVV.

The chain combines TRBV2 with TRBJ2-5; the D gene is possibly TRBD1 (7 bases). The CDR3 covers 16 residues. Germline CDR1 SNHLY, CDR2 FYNNEI. Trimming removed 5 bases at V and 4 bases at J, with 20 bases between. CDR3 region: CASSLRAGGGPETQYF. The DNA for the CDR3 is TGTGCCAGCAGTCTAAGGGCAGGGGGAGGTCCAGAGACCCAGTACTTC.

The chain joins TRBV6-2 or TRBV6-3 to TRBJ2-1; 7 nucleotides line up with TRBD2. The CDR3 is 15 residues long. Germline CDR1 reads MNHEY; CDR2 reads SVGEGT. Trimming removed 6 bases from V and 1 base from J; junction bases left unmatched: 6. CDR3 sequence reads: CASRKAGRSYNEQFF. Here the CDR3 DNA reads TGTGCCAGCAGAAAAGCGGGAAGGTCCTACAATGAGCAGTTCTTC.

In this sample, this clonotype turned up a few times. CDR3: CASSEMASGHTGELFF. In nucleotides, the CDR3 is TGTGCCAGCAGTGAAATGGCCTCTGGCCACACCGGGGAGCTGTTTTTT. The rearrangement links TRBV6-1 to TRBJ2-2; no clear D. The germline gives CDR1 MNHNS, CDR2 SASEGT. Trimming removed 2 bases from V and 3 bases from J, with 13 bases in between. This CDR3 has 16 residues.

This clonotype occurred many times. The chain has TRBV7-6 and TRBJ2-2; 8 bases fit TRBD2. Germline assignment: CDR1 SGHVS and CDR2 FNYEAQ. There are 17 residues in the CDR3. The V and J ends lost 1 base and 1 base, in that order; junction bases with no gene match: 5. CDR3 region: CASSLVGLAGNTGELFF. CDR3 sequence (DNA): TGTGCCAGCAGCTTAGTCGGGCTAGCGGGGAACACCGGGGAGCTGTTTTTT. Filled out from reference TRBV7-6 and TRBJ2-2, the complete variable domain reads GAGVSQSPRYKVTKRGQDVALRCDPISGHVSLYWYRQALGQGPEFLTYFNYEAQQDKSGLPNDRFSAERPEGSISTLTIQRTEQRDSAMYRCASSLVGLAGNTGELFFGEGSRLTVL.

The chain combines TRBV20-1 with TRBJ1-2, with TRBD1 as a possible D gene (5 bases). CDR3 length equals 14 residues. CDR1 and CDR2 from the germline V gene are DFQATT and SNEGSKA (reference sequence). Trimming took 2 bases from V and 5 from J, leaving 15 bases between them. The CDR3 DNA follows: TGCAGTGCTAGACTACTGGGTCAGGGATATGGCTACACCTTC. Translation: CSARLLGQGYGYTF.

The rearrangement uses TRBV7-9 and TRBJ1-2; 7 positions agree with TRBD1. The junction had 5 bases not matched to a gene; V was cut back by 1 base and J by 3 bases. The CDR3 has 15 residues. Germline loops: CDR1 SEHNR, CDR2 FQNEAQ (reference sequence). CDR3 coding DNA: TGTGCCAGCAGCTTAGGAAAAGGGGGCGACTATGGCTACACCTTC. Translation gives CASSLGKGGDYGYTF. Using reference TRBV7-9 and TRBJ1-2 for the parts outside the CDR3, the full variable domain is DTGVSQNPRHKITKRGQNVTFRCDPISEHNRLYWYRQTLGQGPEFLTYFQNEAQLEKSRLLSDRFSAERPKGSFSTLEIQRTEQGDSAMYLCASSLGKGGDYGYTFGSGTRLTVV.

The chain has TRBV7-2 and TRBJ1-1; D unresolved. Germline lookup yields CDR1 SGHTA and CDR2 FQGNSA. The V and J ends lost 4 bases and 6 bases respectively, with 9 bases between them. The CDR3 covers 12 residues. The CDR3 loop reads CASSWSGSEAFF. The CDR3, as DNA: TGTGCCAGCAGCTGGTCGGGGTCTGAAGCTTTCTTT.

In the case of this clonotype: At one of its ends the junction is not consistent with the germline gene, which may arise from a read error. This chain uses TRBV7-3 with TRBJ2-2, with D perhaps TRBD1 (6 bases). CDR1 and CDR2 (germline): SGHTA, FQGTGA. The CDR3 length is 17 residues. For the CDR3, the DNA is TGTACCAGCAGTAGATCGCCGGGACAACTAAACACCGGGGAGCTGTTTTTT. Translated: CTSSRSPGQLNTGELFF.

There are a few counts of this clonotype. This sequence joins TRBV6-9 and TRBJ2-1, with D unresolved. CDR1 is MNHGY and CDR2 is SVAAGI in the germline V gene. This CDR3 has 15 residues. Between the trimmed V and J ends, which lost 10 bases and 3 bases, there was a span of 19 bases. The CDR3 here is CANLRLGGFYNEQFF. The CDR3 DNA follows: TGTGCCAATCTTAGGCTGGGCGGTTTCTACAATGAGCAGTTCTTC.

There are many counts of this clonotype. The chain uses TRBV7-8 and TRBJ2-7; tentative D call: TRBD1 (5 bases). The V end lost 5 bases, the J end lost 3 bases, and 14 bases lay between the germline ends. The CDR3 loop spans 14 amino acids. The germline V gene encodes CDR1 SGHVS and CDR2 FQNEAQ. CDR3 residues: CASSDSGHNYEQYF. The CDR3 DNA sequence: TGTGCCAGCAGCGATTCTGGACACAACTACGAGCAGTACTTC.

The chain joins TRBV6-2 or TRBV6-3 to TRBJ2-1; D is tentatively TRBD1 or TRBD2 (5 bases each). The CDR3 length is 12 residues. With 8 bases removed from V and 6 bases from J, the gap between germline ends came to 11 bases. Germline V gives CDR1 MNHEY, CDR2 SVGEGT. The chain's CDR3 is CASGRGVNEQFF. The CDR3 nucleotides are TGTGCCAGCGGGAGAGGGGTCAATGAGCAGTTCTTC.

This clonotype was observed a handful of times. The chain employs TRBV6-5 and TRBJ2-3; D unclear. Germline V CDR1 and CDR2: MNHEY, SVGAGI. V lost 4 bases, J lost 4 bases, and 21 bases lay in between. CDR3 length: 17 residues. As DNA, the CDR3 is TGTGCCAGCAGTTCTACCGAAAAAGGCCTCAGCGCAGATACGCAGTATTTT. Amino acids: CASSSTEKGLSADTQYF.

The chain recombines TRBV6-2 or TRBV6-3 with TRBJ2-1; 9 nucleotides agree with TRBD2. The germline CDR1 and CDR2 sequences are MNHEY and SVGEGT. This CDR3 has 16 amino acids. After removal of 4 bases from V and 4 bases from J, the junction contained 8 bases not matched to a gene. CDR3 in DNA: TGTGCCAGCAGTTCTCTGTTAGCGGGAGAGTACAATGAGCAGTTCTTC. This encodes CASSSLLAGEYNEQFF.

This rearrangement joins TRBV28 to TRBJ2-1; D is possibly TRBD1 (6 bases). Trimming stripped 7 bases from V and 3 bases from J, with 19 bases between. Germline V CDR1 and CDR2: MDHEN, SYDVKM. This CDR3 is built from 16 residues. The CDR3 nucleotides read TGTGCCAGCACCCCATCGGGACATCGAAACTACAATGAGCAGTTCTTC. This translates into CASTPSGHRNYNEQFF.

The chain recombines TRBV5-6 with TRBJ1-5, with no clear D. CDR3 length: 15 amino acids. From germline, CDR1 is SGHDT and CDR2 YYEEEE. V was cut by 2 bases and J by 0 bases, with 9 bases left in between. The CDR3 region is CASSFKRNSNQPQHF. The CDR3 region has the DNA TGTGCCAGCAGCTTCAAAAGGAATAGCAATCAGCCCCAGCATTTT.

The chain uses TRBV2 and TRBJ2-1; D is undetermined. The CDR3 is 11 amino acids. The germline CDR1 and CDR2 sequences are SNHLY and FYNNEI. Trimming cost V 8 bases and J 16 bases, with 18 bases left between them. This CDR3 reads CASVSGPGSFF. As DNA, the CDR3 is TGTGCCAGCGTGTCGGGCCCTGGTTCCTTCTTC.

This clonotype was found a few times. The genes are TRBV10-3 and TRBJ2-7, with D possibly TRBD2 on 5 matching bases. The V gene's germline CDR1 is ENHRY and CDR2 SYGVKD. CDR3 length: 15 residues. V gave up 5 bases and J gave up 0 bases, with 14 bases separating them. The CDR3 is CAISSSGFGSYEQYF. The CDR3 DNA sequence: TGTGCCATCAGTTCGTCGGGGTTCGGCTCCTACGAGCAGTACTTC.

This clonotype has only a few counts. J is TRBJ1-1 and V is TRBV28; 7 bases match TRBD1. The germline gives CDR1 MDHEN, CDR2 SYDVKM. J was trimmed by 3 bases and V by 6 bases; bases with no gene match: 7. The CDR3 totals 14 residues. The chain's CDR3 is CASRTGEADTEAFF. The CDR3 region has the DNA TGTGCCAGCAGAACAGGGGAGGCGGACACTGAAGCTTTCTTT.

This chain joins TRBV10-3 and TRBJ2-7; 7 bases are a match to TRBD1. The CDR3 totals 13 residues. Germline V gene data show CDR1 as ENHRY and CDR2 as SYGVKD. Trimming took 9 bases from V and 3 from J; bases not matched to a gene: 8. CDR3 sequence reads: CAIQRQGVYEQYF. The CDR3, as DNA: TGTGCCATACAACGACAGGGAGTCTACGAGCAGTACTTC.